One sample yielded the 19 T cell receptor beta chains listed below, sequenced in a study of human thymus T cells. Corrective cardiac surgery supplied the resected thymus tissue. Assay: immunoSEQ multiplex PCR; the TCRdb copy retains only in-frame clones and omits some. The table has 100,000 to 150,000 clones, approximately 96% seen once. Input material: thymus tissue. Source of these receptors: a boy less than two years old with a congenital heart defect but otherwise immunologically healthy.

This clone appeared once. V gene TRBV28 combines with J gene TRBJ1-5; D not certain. With 7 bases removed from V and 5 bases from J, the gap between germline ends came to 21 bases. Germline CDR1 is MDHEN and CDR2 is SYDVKM. There are 16 residues in the CDR3. The chain's CDR3 is CASTLRWPRRHQPQHF. The CDR3 nucleotides read TGTGCCAGCACCCTAAGGTGGCCCCGAAGGCATCAGCCCCAGCATTTT.

V and J are TRBV4-3 and TRBJ1-5; D not resolved. The CDR3 spans 15 residues. Germline CDR1 reads LGHNA; CDR2 reads YSLEER. V lost 0 bases, J lost 0 bases, and 6 bases lay in between. The CDR3 sequence: CASSQDAASNQPQHF. The CDR3 DNA sequence: TGCGCCAGCAGCCAAGATGCCGCTAGCAATCAGCCCCAGCATTTT.

The V gene is TRBV11-2, the J gene TRBJ1-6; no clear D. The CDR3 has 13 amino acids. The germline gives CDR1 SGHAT, CDR2 FQNNGV. Trimming cost V 5 bases and J 10 bases, with 12 bases left between them. CDR3 nucleotides: TGTGCCAGCAGCCTGGAACGGACCTCACCCCTCCACTTT. This translates into CASSLERTSPLHF.

This clone was counted a few times. The J gene is TRBJ2-2, the V gene TRBV6-1, with D possibly called TRBD1 or TRBD2 (5 bases each). Deletions cut 8 bases from V and 6 bases from J, with 10 bases between. Germline CDR1 MNHNS, CDR2 SASEGT. This CDR3 spans 12 amino acids. The CDR3 bases are TGTGCCAGCCGAAGAGGGGCCGGGGAGCTGTTTTTT. Its translation is CASRRGAGELFF.

The chain has TRBV4-1 and TRBJ2-3; D gene unclear. Trimming cost V 0 bases and J 6 bases, with 13 bases left between them. The length of the CDR3 is 15 residues. Germline CDR1 is MGHRA and CDR2 is YSYEKL. DNA of the CDR3: TGCGCCAGCAGCCAAGAATGGGCCACCTCGGATACGCAGTATTTT. Translated, it gives CASSQEWATSDTQYF.

This chain links TRBV6-1 with TRBJ2-7; TRBD1 or TRBD2 may be the D gene (7 bases each). V was clipped by 2 bases and J by 5 bases, with 19 bases between them. Looked up from germline, CDR1 is MNHNS and CDR2 is SASEGT. This CDR3 region has 16 residues. The CDR3 region has the DNA TGTGCCAGCAGTGAACATCAGGGGGGGCGCAAGGACGAGCAGTACTTC. Protein sequence: CASSEHQGGRKDEQYF.

The J gene is TRBJ2-2, the V gene TRBV7-2; 9 bases map to TRBD2. The ends lost 1 base at V and 9 bases at J; junction bases unmatched: 15. CDR1 is SGHTA and CDR2 is FQGNSA in the germline V gene. This CDR3 is 18 amino acids long. In DNA form, the CDR3 reads TGTGCCAGCAGCTTAGGAGAACTAGCGGGCGACCCCCCCCGGGAGCTGTTTTTT. It encodes CASSLGELAGDPPRELFF.

This chain connects TRBV4-2 to TRBJ1-6; D is unresolved. This CDR3 has 17 amino acids. V lost 2 bases to trimming and J lost 1 base, with 12 bases between them. CDR1 is LGHNA and CDR2 is YNFKEQ in the germline V gene. The CDR3 DNA reads as TGTGCCAGCAGCCAATACGCTATCATTTCCTATAATTCACCCCTCCACTTT. It encodes CASSQYAIISYNSPLHF.

This clone was counted a single time. The chain employs TRBV6-6 and TRBJ1-2, with D hard to call. Trimming stripped 4 bases from V and 2 bases from J, with 5 bases between. CDR3 length equals 12 residues. CDR1 is MNHNY and CDR2 is SVGAGI in the germline V gene (reference sequence). For the CDR3, the DNA is TGTGCCAGCAGTTCGGACAACTATGGCTACACCTTC. Protein sequence: CASSSDNYGYTF.

The chain uses TRBV5-1 and TRBJ2-3; 12 nucleotides match TRBD2. J gave up 6 bases and V 4 bases, and 12 bases lay outside the gene matches. CDR1 SGHRS and CDR2 YFSETQ come from the germline V gene. The CDR3 covers 17 residues. This chain's CDR3 is CASSHPSSGGALDTQYF. The CDR3 DNA follows: TGCGCCAGCAGCCATCCGTCTAGCGGGGGGGCATTGGATACGCAGTATTTT.

The V call is TRBV6-1, the J call TRBJ2-5; maybe TRBD1 (7 bases). Trimming left V 4 bases short and J 3 bases short, with 12 bases between. From germline, CDR1 is MNHNS and CDR2 SASEGT. The CDR3 is 14 amino acids. The CDR3 bases are TGTGCCAGCAGTGTAGGAGGGGGCGAAGAGACCCAGTACTTC. It translates to CASSVGGGEETQYF.

CDR3 region: CASSEKVQSYGYTF. CDR3 DNA sequence: TGTGCCAGCAGTGAAAAGGTACAGTCCTATGGCTACACCTTC. The chain recombines TRBV6-1 with TRBJ1-2; D unclear. V was clipped by 2 bases and J by 4 bases, with 11 bases between them. This CDR3 region has 14 residues. Germline lookup yields CDR1 MNHNS and CDR2 SASEGT.

The rearrangement joins TRBV6-1 to TRBJ1-5; no definite D call. The V end lost 6 bases, the J end lost 16 bases, and 19 bases lay between the germline ends. The CDR3 runs 12 residues. Germline V CDR1 and CDR2: MNHNS, SASEGT. The CDR3 spells CASSATGRAIHF. Here the CDR3 DNA reads TGTGCCAGCAGCGCGACGGGGAGGGCCATACATTTT.

This chain joins TRBV5-4 and TRBJ2-2; 9 nucleotides line up with TRBD2. Unmatched junction bases numbered 3, after V lost 0 bases and J lost 3 bases. This CDR3 has 16 amino acids. Germline V gives CDR1 SGHNT, CDR2 YYREEE (reference sequence). CDR3 DNA sequence: TGTGCCAGCAGCTTGGAAGCGGGGGGCTACACCGGGGAGCTGTTTTTT. Its protein product is CASSLEAGGYTGELFF.

The genes are TRBV5-8 and TRBJ1-4; D gene ambiguous. Trimming removed 1 base at V and 5 bases at J, with 6 bases between. Germline assignment: CDR1 SGHTS and CDR2 YDEGEE. The CDR3 consists of 13 residues. This chain's CDR3 is CASSLRPNEKLFF. In DNA form, the CDR3 reads TGTGCCAGCAGCTTGAGGCCAAATGAAAAACTGTTTTTT.

J is TRBJ1-3 and V is TRBV27; 8 positions match TRBD1. The CDR3 sequence is 16 residues long. Germline-derived CDR1 and CDR2 are MNHEY and SMNVEV (reference sequence). Trimming cost V 5 bases and J 0 bases; bases outside gene matches: 6. The CDR3, as DNA: TGTGCCAGCAGTCCCAGGGGGCCCGACTCTGGAAACACCATATATTTT. Residues: CASSPRGPDSGNTIYF.

The chain links TRBV4-1 to TRBJ2-1; 12 nucleotides align to TRBD2. From germline, CDR1 is MGHRA and CDR2 YSYEKL. This CDR3 contains 20 residues. Trimming at V came to 0 bases and at J to 0 bases, leaving 9 bases not matched to a gene. The chain's CDR3 is CASSQESGLAGSSSYNEQFF. In DNA, the CDR3 is TGCGCCAGCAGCCAAGAGTCTGGACTAGCGGGGTCCAGCTCCTACAATGAGCAGTTCTTC.

The chain is built from TRBV21-1 and TRBJ2-6; the D call in the table, TRBD2, was not verified against the DNA. TRBV21-1 is labeled a pseudogene. This CDR3 has 15 amino acids. The DNA for the CDR3 is TGTGCCAGCAGCATCCAGGGCTCTGTGGGGGGCGTCCTGACTTTC. It specifies CASSIQGSVGGVLTF.

J is TRBJ1-3 and V is TRBV2; D is possibly TRBD1 (5 bases). CDR3 length: 15 residues. Germline assignment: CDR1 SNHLY and CDR2 FYNNEI. With 5 bases removed from V and 4 bases from J, the gap between germline ends came to 15 bases. The CDR3 is CASSSEKAGGNTIYF. DNA of the CDR3: TGTGCCAGCAGTAGTGAGAAGGCAGGGGGAAACACCATATATTTT.